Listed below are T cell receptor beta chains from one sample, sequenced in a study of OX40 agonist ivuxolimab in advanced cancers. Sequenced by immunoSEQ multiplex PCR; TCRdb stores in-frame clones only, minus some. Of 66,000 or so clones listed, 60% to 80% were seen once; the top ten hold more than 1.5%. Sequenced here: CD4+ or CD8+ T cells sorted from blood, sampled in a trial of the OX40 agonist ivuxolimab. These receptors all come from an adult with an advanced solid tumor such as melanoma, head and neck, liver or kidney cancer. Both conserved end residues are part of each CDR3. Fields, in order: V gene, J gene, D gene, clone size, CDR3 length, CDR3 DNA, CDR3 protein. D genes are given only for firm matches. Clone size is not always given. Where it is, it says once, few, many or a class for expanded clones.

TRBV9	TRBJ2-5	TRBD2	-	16	TGTGCCAGCAGCGTAGGTCCTAGCGGGGGACAAGAGACCCAGTACTTC	CASSVGPSGGQETQYF
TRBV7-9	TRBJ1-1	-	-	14	TGTGCCAGCAGCAAACCACAGGAGAACACTGAAGCTTTCTTT	CASSKPQENTEAFF
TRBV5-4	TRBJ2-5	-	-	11	TGTGCCAGCAGCTTGAAAGAGACCCAGTACTTC	CASSLKETQYF
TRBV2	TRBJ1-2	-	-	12	TGTGCCAGCAGTGAACAGGGAGGCGGCTACACCTTC	CASSEQGGGYTF
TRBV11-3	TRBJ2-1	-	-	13	TGTGCCAGCAGCTTCGGAGGGAACAATGAGCAGTTCTTC	CASSFGGNNEQFF
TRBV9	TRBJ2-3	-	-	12	TGTGCCAGCAGCTCCTACACAGATACGCAGTATTTT	CASSSYTDTQYF
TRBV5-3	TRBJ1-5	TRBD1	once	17	TGTGCCGGTCAACCGGGACAGGGGGCAAGTAGCAATCAGCCCCAGCATTTT	CAGQPGQGASSNQPQHF
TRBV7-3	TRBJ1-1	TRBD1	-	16	TGTGCCAGCAGCTTACGCGGGACAGTTGAGAACACTGAAGCTTTCTTT	CASSLRGTVENTEAFF
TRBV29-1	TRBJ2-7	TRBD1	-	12	TGCAGCATCGGGGACAGCTCCTACGAGCAGTACTTC	CSIGDSSYEQYF
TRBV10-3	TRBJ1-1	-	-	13	TGTGCCATCAGTGTCAGCCTTGATGGGGACCTTTTCTTT	CAISVSLDGDLFF
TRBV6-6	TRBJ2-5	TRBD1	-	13	TGTGCCAGCAGCGTCACAGGGGCAGAGACCCAGTACTTC	CASSVTGAETQYF
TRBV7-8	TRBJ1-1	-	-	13	TGTGCCAGCAGAATGGACGGGAACACTGAAGCTTTCTTT	CASRMDGNTEAFF
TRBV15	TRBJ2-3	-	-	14	TGTGCCACCAGCAGAGAGCAGATCACAGATACGCAGTATTTT	CATSREQITDTQYF
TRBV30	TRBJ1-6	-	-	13	TGTGCCTGGACAGTCTCCTATAATTCACCCCTCCACTTT	CAWTVSYNSPLHF
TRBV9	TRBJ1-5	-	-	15	TGTGCCAGCAGCGTCGGGGAGCTAAGCAATCAGCCCCAGCATTTT	CASSVGELSNQPQHF
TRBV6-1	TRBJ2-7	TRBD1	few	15	TGTGCCAGCAGTGACATACAGGGGGCGTCCTACGAGCAGTACTTC	CASSDIQGASYEQYF
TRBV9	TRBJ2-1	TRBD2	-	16	TGTGCCAGCAGCGCAGGACTAGCGGGGGGGTACAATGAGCAGTTCTTC	CASSAGLAGGYNEQFF
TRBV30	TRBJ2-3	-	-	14	TGTGCCTGGAGCCGGGGCGGTAGCATGGATACGCAGTATTTT	CAWSRGGSMDTQYF
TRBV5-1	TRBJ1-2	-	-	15	TGCGCCAGCCGAGGGGCCGGGGGAGCTAACTATGGCTACACCTTC	CASRGAGGANYGYTF
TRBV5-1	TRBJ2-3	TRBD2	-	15	TGCGCCAGCACCTCACTAGCGGGGGCCACAGATACGCAGTATTTT	CASTSLAGATDTQYF
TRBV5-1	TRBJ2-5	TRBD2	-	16	TGCGCCAGCAGCTTGGCGGCAGCGGGGCTCCAAGAGACCCAGTACTTC	CASSLAAAGLQETQYF
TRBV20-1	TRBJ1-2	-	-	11	TGCAGTGCAGGAGTGGTGGATGGCTACACCTTC	CSAGVVDGYTF
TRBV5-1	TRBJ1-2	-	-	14	TGCGCCAGCAGCGCCTCCGGGGCGTACTATGGCTACACCTTC	CASSASGAYYGYTF
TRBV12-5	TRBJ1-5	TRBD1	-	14	TGTGCTAGTGAGCGGGGACAGAATAATCAGCCCCAGCATTTT	CASERGQNNQPQHF
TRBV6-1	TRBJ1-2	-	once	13	TGTGCCAGCAGTGACAGGAATCTCTATGGCTACACCTTC	CASSDRNLYGYTF
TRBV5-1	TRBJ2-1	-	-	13	TGCGCCAGCAGCCGGGACAATTCCAATGAGCAGTTCTTC	CASSRDNSNEQFF
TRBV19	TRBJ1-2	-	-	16	TGTGCCAGTAGTATAGAGGAGGACGGTACTAACTATGGCTACACCTTC	CASSIEEDGTNYGYTF
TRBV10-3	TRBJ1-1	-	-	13	TGTGCCATCAGCGACAGCCCCGGGGCTGAAGCTTTCTTT	CAISDSPGAEAFF
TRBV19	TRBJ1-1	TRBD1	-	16	TGTGCCAGTAGTATCTCATCGGCAGGGGGCAGAACTGAAGCTTTCTTT	CASSISSAGGRTEAFF
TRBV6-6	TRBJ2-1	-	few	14	TGTGCCAGCAGTTATGGGCTAGAGGGGAATGAGCAGTTCTTC	CASSYGLEGNEQFF
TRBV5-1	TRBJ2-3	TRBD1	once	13	TGCGCCAGCAGACGGACAGGATCTGATACGCAGTATTTT	CASRRTGSDTQYF
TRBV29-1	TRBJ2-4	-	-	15	TGCAGCGTTGGGGCGGCAGGAATAGCCAAAAACATTCAGTACTTC	CSVGAAGIAKNIQYF
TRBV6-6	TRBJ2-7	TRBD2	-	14	TGTGCCAGCAGTTTTGGCGGTAGCGGGAGGGAGCAGTACTTC	CASSFGGSGREQYF
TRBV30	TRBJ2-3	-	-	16	TGTGCCTGGAGTGACCGCCCTCGGGGTGGCACAGATACGCAGTATTTT	CAWSDRPRGGTDTQYF
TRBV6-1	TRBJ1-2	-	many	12	TGTGCCAGCAGTGGGCAGGTACAAGGCTACACCTTC	CASSGQVQGYTF
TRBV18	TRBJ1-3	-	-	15	TGTGCCAGCTCACCGACAGTCGGCTCTGGAAACACCATATATTTT	CASSPTVGSGNTIYF
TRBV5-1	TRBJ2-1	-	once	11	TGCGCCAGCAGCCAGTACAATGAGCAGTTCTTC	CASSQYNEQFF